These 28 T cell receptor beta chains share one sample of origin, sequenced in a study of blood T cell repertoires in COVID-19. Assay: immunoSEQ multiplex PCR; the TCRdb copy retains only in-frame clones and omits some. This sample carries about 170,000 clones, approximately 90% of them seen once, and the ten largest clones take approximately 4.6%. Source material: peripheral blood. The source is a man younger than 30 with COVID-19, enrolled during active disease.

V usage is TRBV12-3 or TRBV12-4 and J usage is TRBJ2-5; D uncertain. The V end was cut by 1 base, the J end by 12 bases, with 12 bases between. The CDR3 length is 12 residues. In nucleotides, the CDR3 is TGTGCCAGCAGTTTAGTTGAGTCCCTAAAGTACTTC. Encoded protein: CASSLVESLKYF.

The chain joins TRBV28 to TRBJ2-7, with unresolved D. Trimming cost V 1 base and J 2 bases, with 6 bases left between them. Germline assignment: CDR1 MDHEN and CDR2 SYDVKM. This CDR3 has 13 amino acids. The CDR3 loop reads CASSLSVPYEQYF. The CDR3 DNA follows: TGTGCCAGCAGTTTATCAGTTCCCTACGAGCAGTACTTC.

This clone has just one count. CDR3 DNA sequence: TGTGCCAGCAGCGCCGGGACAGGGGGCGGTCAGCCCCAGCATTTT. This sequence encodes CASSAGTGGGQPQHF. The V call is TRBV7-6, the J call TRBJ1-5; 12 bases agree with TRBD1. Germline trimming cut 5 bases from V and 6 bases from J; bases unmatched to any gene: 5. CDR3 length: 15 residues. Germline-derived CDR1 and CDR2 are SGHVS and FNYEAQ. The entire variable domain, with the rest obtained from reference TRBV7-6 and TRBJ1-5, is as follows: GAGVSQSPRYKVTKRGQDVALRCDPISGHVSLYWYRQALGQGPEFLTYFNYEAQQDKSGLPNDRFSAERPEGSISTLTIQRTEQRDSAMYRCASSAGTGGGQPQHFGDGTRLSIL.

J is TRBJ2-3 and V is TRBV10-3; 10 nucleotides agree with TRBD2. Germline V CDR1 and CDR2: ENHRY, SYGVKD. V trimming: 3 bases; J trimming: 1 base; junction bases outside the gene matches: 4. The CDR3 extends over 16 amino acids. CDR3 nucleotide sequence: TGTGCCATCAGTGACCCCGGGACTAGCGGCACAGATACGCAGTATTTT. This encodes CAISDPGTSGTDTQYF.

The chain's CDR3 is CASSTGQVMNTEAFF. DNA for the CDR3: TGTGCCAGTAGTACGGGACAGGTGATGAACACTGAAGCTTTCTTT. This sequence joins TRBV19 and TRBJ1-1; TRBD1 matches at 8 bases. Germline CDR1 reads LNHDA; CDR2 reads SQIVND (reference sequence). This CDR3 comprises 15 residues. The V and J ends lost 4 bases and 0 bases, in that order; junction bases with no gene match: 4. The whole variable domain, remainder taken from reference TRBV19 and TRBJ1-1, is DGGITQSPKYLFRKEGQNVTLSCEQNLNHDAMYWYRQDPGQGLRLIYYSQIVNDFQKGDIAEGYSVSREKKESFPLTVTSAQKNPTAFYLCASSTGQVMNTEAFFGQGTRLTVV.

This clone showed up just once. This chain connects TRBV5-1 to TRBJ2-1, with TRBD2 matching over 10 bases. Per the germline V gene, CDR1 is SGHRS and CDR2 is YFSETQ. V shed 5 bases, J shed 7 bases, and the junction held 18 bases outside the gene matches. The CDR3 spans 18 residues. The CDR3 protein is CASSSRTSGSWGPNEQFF. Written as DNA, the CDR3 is TGCGCCAGCAGTTCGAGGACTAGCGGATCCTGGGGGCCTAATGAGCAGTTCTTC.

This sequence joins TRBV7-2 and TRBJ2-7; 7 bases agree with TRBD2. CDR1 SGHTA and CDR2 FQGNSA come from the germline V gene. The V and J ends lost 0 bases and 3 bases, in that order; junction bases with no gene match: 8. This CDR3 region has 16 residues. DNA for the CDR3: TGTGCCAGCAGCTTAGCATTGGCTAGCGGAAACTACGAGCAGTACTTC. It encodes CASSLALASGNYEQYF.

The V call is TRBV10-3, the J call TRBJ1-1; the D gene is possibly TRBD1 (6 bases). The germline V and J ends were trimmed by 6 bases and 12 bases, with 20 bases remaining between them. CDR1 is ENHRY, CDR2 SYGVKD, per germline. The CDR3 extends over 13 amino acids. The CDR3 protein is CAIRDRDNAHPFF. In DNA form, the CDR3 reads TGTGCCATCAGGGACCGGGACAATGCGCATCCTTTCTTT.

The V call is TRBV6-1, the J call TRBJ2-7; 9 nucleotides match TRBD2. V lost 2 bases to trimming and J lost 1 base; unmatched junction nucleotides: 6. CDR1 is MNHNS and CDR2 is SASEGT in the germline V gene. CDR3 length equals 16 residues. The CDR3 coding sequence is TGTGCCAGCAGTGAACGAGCGGGAGGTGGGTCCTACGAGCAGTACTTC. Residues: CASSERAGGGSYEQYF.

The CDR3 DNA sequence: TGCGCCAGCAGCCCTACCTCAACGACCGGGACTAGCGGCCAAGCGAACACCGGGGAGCTGTTTTTT. Its protein is CASSPTSTTGTSGQANTGELFF. The chain is built from TRBV5-1 and TRBJ2-2; 11 bases align to TRBD2. Losses at the gene ends were 4 bases for V and 0 bases for J; bases not matched to a gene: 20. The CDR3 consists of 22 residues. In germline, CDR1 is SGHRS, CDR2 YFSETQ.

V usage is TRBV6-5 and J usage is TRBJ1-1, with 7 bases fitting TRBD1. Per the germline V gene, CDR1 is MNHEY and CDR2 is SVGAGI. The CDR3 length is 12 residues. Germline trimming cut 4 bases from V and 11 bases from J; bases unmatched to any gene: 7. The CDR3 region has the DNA TGTGCCAGCAGTTTCGACAGGGTGAGGGCTTTCTTT. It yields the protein CASSFDRVRAFF.

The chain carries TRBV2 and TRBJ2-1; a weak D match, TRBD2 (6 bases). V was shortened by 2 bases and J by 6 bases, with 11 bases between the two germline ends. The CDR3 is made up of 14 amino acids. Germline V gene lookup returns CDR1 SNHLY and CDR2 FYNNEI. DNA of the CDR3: TGTGCCAGCAGTGAACGGCGGGATGGCAATGAGCAGTTCTTC. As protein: CASSERRDGNEQFF.

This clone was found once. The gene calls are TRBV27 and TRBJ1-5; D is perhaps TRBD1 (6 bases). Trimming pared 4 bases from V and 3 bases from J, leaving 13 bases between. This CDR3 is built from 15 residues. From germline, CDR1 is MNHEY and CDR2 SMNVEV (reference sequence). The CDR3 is CASSSLQGINQPQHF. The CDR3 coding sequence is TGTGCCAGCAGTTCTCTCCAGGGGATCAATCAGCCCCAGCATTTT.

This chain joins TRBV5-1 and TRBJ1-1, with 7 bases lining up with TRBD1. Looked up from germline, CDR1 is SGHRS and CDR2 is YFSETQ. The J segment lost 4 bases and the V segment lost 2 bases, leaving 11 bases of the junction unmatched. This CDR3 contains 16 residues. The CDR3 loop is CASSFQGGERFTEAFF. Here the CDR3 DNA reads TGCGCCAGCAGCTTTCAGGGGGGCGAGAGGTTCACTGAAGCTTTCTTT.

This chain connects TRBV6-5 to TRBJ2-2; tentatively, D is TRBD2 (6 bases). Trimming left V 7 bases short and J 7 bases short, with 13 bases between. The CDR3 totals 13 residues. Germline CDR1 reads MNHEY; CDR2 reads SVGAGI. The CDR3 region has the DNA TGTGCCAGCAAAGAATGGGGGGACGGGGAGCTGTTTTTT. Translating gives CASKEWGDGELFF.

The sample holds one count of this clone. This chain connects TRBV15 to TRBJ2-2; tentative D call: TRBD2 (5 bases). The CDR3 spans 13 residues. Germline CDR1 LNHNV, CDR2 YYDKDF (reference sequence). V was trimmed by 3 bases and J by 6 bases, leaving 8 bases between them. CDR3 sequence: CATSSDYSGELFF. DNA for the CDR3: TGTGCCACCAGCAGTGACTACTCCGGGGAGCTGTTTTTT.

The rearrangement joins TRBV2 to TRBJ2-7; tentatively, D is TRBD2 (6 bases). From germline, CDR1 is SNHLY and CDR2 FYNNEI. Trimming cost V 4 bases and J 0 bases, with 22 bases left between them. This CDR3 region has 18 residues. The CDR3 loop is CASSGSGSGTRSSYEQYF. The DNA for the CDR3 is TGTGCCAGCAGTGGGTCTGGTTCAGGGACTCGCAGCTCCTACGAGCAGTACTTC.

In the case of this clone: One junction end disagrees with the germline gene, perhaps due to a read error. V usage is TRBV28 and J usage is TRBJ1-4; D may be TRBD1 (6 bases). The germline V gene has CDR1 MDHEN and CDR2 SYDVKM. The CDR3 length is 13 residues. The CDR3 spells CASSKRGNEKLLF. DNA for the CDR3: TGTGCCAGCAGCAAAAGGGGGAATGAAAAACTGCTTTTT. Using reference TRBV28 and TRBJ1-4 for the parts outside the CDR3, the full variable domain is DVKVTQSSRYLVKRTGEKVFLECVQDMDHENMFWYRQDPGLGLRLIYFSYDVKMKEKGDIPEGYSVSREKKERFSLILESASTNQTSMYLCASSKRGNEKLLFGSGTQLSVL.

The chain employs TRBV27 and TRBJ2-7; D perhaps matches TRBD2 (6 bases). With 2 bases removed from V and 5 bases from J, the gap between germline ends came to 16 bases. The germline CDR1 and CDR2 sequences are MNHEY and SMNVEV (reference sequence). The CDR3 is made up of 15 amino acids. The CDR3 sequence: CASSLVPSVSNEQYF. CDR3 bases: TGTGCCAGCAGTTTAGTCCCTAGCGTCTCTAACGAGCAGTACTTC.

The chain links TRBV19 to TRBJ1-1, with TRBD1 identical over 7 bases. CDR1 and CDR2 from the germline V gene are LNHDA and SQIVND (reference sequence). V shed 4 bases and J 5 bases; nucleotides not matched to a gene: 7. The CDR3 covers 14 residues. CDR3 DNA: TGTGCCAGTAGTACTGAGACAGGGCGGACTGAAGCTTTCTTT. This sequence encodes CASSTETGRTEAFF.

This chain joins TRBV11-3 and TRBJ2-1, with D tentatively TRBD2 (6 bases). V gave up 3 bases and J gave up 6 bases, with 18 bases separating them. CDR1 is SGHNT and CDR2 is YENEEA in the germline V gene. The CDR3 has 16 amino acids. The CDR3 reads CASSFEHGAGRNEQFF. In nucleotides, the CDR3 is TGTGCCAGCAGCTTTGAGCATGGGGCGGGACGCAATGAGCAGTTCTTC.

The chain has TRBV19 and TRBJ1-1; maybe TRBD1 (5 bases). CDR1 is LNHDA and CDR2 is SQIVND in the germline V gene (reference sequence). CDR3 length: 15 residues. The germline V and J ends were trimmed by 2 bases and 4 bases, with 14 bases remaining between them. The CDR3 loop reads CASSIQSGKGTEAFF. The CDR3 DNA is TGTGCCAGTAGTATACAATCAGGGAAAGGCACTGAAGCTTTCTTT.

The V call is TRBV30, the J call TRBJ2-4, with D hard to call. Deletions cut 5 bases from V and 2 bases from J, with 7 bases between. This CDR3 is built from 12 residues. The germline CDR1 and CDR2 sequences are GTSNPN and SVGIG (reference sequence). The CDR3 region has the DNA TGTGCCTGGGGACCTTCCAAAAACATTCAGTACTTC. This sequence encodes CAWGPSKNIQYF.

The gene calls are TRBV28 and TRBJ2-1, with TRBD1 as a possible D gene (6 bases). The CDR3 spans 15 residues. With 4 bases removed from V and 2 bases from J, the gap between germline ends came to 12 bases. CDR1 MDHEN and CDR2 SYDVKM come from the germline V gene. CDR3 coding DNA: TGTGCCAGCAGTTCCCCGACAGGCGCCTACAATGAGCAGTTCTTC. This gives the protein CASSSPTGAYNEQFF. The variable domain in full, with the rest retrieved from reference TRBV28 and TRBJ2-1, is DVKVTQSSRYLVKRTGEKVFLECVQDMDHENMFWYRQDPGLGLRLIYFSYDVKMKEKGDIPEGYSVSREKKERFSLILESASTNQTSMYLCASSSPTGAYNEQFFGPGTRLTVL.

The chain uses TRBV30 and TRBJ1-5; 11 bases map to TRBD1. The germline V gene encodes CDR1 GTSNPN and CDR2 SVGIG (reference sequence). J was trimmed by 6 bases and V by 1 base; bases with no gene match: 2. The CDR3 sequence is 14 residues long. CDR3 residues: CAWSGGTGGQPQHF. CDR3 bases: TGTGCCTGGAGTGGAGGGACAGGGGGTCAGCCCCAGCATTTT. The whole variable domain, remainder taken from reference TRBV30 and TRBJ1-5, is SQTIHQWPATLVQPVGSPLSLECTVEGTSNPNLYWYRQAAGRGLQLLFYSVGIGQISSEVPQNLSASRPQDRQFILSSKKLLLSDSGFYLCAWSGGTGGQPQHFGDGTRLSIL.

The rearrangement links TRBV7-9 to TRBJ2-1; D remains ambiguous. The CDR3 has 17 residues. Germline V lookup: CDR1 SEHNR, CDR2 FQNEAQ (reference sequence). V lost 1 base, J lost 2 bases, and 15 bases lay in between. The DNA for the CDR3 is TGTGCCAGCAGCTTAGACCCCGTTTGGCAGACCTACAATGAGCAGTTCTTC. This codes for CASSLDPVWQTYNEQFF.

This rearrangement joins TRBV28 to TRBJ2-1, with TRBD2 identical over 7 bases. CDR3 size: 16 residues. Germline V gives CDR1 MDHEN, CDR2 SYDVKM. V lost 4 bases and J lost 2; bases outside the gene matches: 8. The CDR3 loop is CASSSLVAGAYNEQFF. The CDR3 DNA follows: TGTGCCAGCAGTTCCCTGGTGGCGGGAGCCTACAATGAGCAGTTCTTC.

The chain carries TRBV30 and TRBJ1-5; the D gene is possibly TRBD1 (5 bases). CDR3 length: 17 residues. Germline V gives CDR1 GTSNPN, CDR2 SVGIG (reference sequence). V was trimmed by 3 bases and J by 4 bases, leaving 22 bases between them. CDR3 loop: CAWRGPFDGRDNQPQHF. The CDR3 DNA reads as TGTGCCTGGAGGGGCCCTTTCGATGGCAGGGATAATCAGCCCCAGCATTTT.